The present TCR beta chain was sequenced within a study of vaccination and CD4 T cells after COVID-19. MiXCR was run by TCRdb on the PCR reads, yielding one entry per CDR3 protein. The data contain some 15,000 distinct CDR3 sequences, around 69% of them singletons. Germline CDR1 and CDR2: SGHNT and YYREEE (reference sequence). V lost 2 bases and J lost 1; bases outside the gene matches: 16. This CDR3 is built from 20 residues. The chain combines TRBV5-4 with TRBJ2-2; 8 bases are a match to TRBD2. Sequencing was performed on CD4+ T cells from blood, taken after SARS-CoV-2 vaccination. The sequence was obtained from a human donor who had recovered from COVID-19. The CDR3 region has the DNA TGTGCCAGCAGCTTCCCCGGAACTACCAAGGGACTAGGGAACACCGGGGAGCTGTTTTTT. Translation gives CASSFPGTTKGLGNTGELFF.